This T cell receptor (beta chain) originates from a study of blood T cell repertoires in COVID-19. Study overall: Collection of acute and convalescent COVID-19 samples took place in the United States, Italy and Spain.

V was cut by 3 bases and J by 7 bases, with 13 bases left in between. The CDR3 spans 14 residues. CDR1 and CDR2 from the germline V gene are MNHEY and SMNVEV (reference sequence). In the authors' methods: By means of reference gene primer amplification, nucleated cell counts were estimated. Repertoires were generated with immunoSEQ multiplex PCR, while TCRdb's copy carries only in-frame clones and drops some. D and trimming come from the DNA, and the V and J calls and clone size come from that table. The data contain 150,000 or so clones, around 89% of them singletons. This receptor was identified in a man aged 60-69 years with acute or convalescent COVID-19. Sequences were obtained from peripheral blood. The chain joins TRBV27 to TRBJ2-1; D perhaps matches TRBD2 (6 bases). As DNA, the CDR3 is TGTGCCAGCAGTTTCGGGGGTTTGGTAAATGAGCAGTTCTTC. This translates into CASSFGGLVNEQFF.